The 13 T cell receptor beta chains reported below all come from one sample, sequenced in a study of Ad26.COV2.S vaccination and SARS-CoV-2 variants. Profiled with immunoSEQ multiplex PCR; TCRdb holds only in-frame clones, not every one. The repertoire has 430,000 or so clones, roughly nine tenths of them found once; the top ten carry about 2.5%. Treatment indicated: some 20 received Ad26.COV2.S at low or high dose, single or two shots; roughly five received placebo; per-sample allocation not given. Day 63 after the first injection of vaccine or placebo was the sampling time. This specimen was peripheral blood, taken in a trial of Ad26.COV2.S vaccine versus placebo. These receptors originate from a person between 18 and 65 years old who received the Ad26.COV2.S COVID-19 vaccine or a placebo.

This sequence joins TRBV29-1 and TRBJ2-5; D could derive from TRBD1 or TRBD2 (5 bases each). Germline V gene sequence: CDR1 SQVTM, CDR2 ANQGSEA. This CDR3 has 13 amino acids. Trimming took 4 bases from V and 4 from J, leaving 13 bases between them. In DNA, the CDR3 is TGCAGCGTTGGGGGGTGGGTTGGAGAGACCCAGTACTTC. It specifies CSVGGWVGETQYF.

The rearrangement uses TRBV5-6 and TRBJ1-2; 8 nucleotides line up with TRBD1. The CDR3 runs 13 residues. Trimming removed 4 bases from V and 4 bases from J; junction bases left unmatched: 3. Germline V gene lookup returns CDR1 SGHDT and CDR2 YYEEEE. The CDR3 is CASSVDRGYGYTF. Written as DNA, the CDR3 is TGTGCCAGCAGCGTCGACAGGGGCTATGGCTACACCTTC.

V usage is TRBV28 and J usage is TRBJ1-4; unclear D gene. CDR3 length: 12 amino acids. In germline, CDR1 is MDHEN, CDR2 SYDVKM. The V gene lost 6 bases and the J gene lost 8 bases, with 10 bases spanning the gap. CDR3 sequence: CASRVEDEKLFF. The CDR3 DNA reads TGTGCCAGCAGGGTAGAGGACGAAAAACTGTTTTTT.

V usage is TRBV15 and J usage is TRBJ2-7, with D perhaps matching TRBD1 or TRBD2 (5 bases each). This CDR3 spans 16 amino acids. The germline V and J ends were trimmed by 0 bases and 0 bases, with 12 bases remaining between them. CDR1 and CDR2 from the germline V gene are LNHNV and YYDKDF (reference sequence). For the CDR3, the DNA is TGTGCCACCAGCAGAGAGCTCCGGGACGGCTCCTACGAGCAGTACGTC. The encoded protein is CATSRELRDGSYEQYV.

The CDR3 region has the DNA TGCGCCAGCAGCCAAATCTCCGGTACAGCCCATTACATGAACACTGAAGCTTTCTTT. It codes for CASSQISGTAHYMNTEAFF. The rearrangement uses TRBV4-1 and TRBJ1-1; D unclear. This CDR3 spans 19 amino acids. The germline V and J ends were trimmed by 2 bases and 0 bases, with 22 bases remaining between them. The germline V gene has CDR1 MGHRA and CDR2 YSYEKL.

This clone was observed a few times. Here the CDR3 DNA reads TGTGCCAGCAGCTTAACTAACCAAGAGACCCAGTACTTC. This encodes CASSLTNQETQYF. The chain is built from TRBV13 and TRBJ2-5; D gene uncertain. V was clipped by 2 bases and J by 0 bases, with 4 bases between them. Germline-derived CDR1 and CDR2 are PRHDT and FYEKMQ (reference sequence). The CDR3 is made up of 13 amino acids.

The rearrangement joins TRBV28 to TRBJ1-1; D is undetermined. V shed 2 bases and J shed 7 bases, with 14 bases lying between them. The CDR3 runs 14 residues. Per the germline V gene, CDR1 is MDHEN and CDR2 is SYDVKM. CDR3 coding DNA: TGTGCCAGCAGTTTAGATTCCAGTCAAGGTGAAGCTTTCTTT. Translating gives CASSLDSSQGEAFF.

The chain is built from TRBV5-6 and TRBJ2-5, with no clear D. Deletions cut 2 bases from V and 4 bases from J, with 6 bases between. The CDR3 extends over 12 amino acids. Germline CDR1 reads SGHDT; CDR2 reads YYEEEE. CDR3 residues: CASSFASETQYF. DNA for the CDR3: TGTGCCAGCAGCTTCGCTTCAGAGACCCAGTACTTC. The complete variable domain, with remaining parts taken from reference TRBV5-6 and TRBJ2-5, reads DAGVTQSPTHLIKTRGQQVTLRCSPKSGHDTVSWYQQALGQGPQFIFQYYEEEERQRGNFPDRFSGHQFPNYSSELNVNALLLGDSALYLCASSFASETQYFGPGTRLLVL.

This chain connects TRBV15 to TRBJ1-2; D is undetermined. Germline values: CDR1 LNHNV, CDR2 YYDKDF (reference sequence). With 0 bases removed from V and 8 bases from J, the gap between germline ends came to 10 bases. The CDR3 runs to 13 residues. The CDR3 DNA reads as TGTGCCACCAGCAGAGATTCTGGGTTGGGCTACACCTTC. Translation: CATSRDSGLGYTF.

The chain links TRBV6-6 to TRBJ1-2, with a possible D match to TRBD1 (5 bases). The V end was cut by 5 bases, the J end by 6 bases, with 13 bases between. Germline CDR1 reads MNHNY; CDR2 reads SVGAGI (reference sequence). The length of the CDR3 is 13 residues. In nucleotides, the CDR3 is TGTGCCAGCAGTCCGTTCGGGGGTGATGGCTACACCTTC. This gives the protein CASSPFGGDGYTF.

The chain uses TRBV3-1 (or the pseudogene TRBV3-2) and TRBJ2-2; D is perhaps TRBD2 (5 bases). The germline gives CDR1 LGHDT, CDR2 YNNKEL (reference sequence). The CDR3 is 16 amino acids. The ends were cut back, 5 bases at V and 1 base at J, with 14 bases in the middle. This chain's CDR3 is CASSSSPSGNTGELFF. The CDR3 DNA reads TGTGCCAGCAGCAGCTCCCCCAGCGGGAACACCGGGGAGCTGTTTTTT.

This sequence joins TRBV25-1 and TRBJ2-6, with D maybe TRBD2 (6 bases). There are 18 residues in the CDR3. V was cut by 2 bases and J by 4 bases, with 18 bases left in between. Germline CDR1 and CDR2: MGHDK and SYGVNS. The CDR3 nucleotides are TGTGCCAGCAGTGAAGGGTCCGGAGGGGATGGCGGGGCCAACGTCCTGACTTTC. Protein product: CASSEGSGGDGGANVLTF.

The CDR3 sequence: CASSAGRDDEQFF. CDR3 DNA: TGTGCCAGCAGCGCCGGCAGGGATGATGAGCAGTTCTTC. The rearrangement joins TRBV6-5 to TRBJ2-1; a weak D match, TRBD1 (5 bases). From germline, CDR1 is MNHEY and CDR2 SVGAGI. V lost 6 bases and J lost 8, with 14 bases in between. This CDR3 contains 13 residues.